The 6 T cell receptor beta chains given below trace back to one sample, sequenced in a study of Graves' ophthalmopathy and Graves' hyperthyroidism. RNA transcripts were the source from which TCR beta CDR3 regions were amplified. First-round RT-PCR used HTBI primers; second-round multiplex PCR followed. In TCRdb, the multiplex PCR reads were re-called with MiXCR into one record per CDR3 protein. The sample includes almost 750,000 distinct CDR3 sequences, roughly two fifths of them seen just once. Sequencing input: peripheral blood. The receptors were gathered from an adult man with Graves' ophthalmopathy.

The V call is TRBV3-1, the J call TRBJ1-5; the D is unclear. The CDR3 is made up of 12 amino acids. Germline assignment: CDR1 LGHDT and CDR2 YNNKEL (reference sequence). V was trimmed by 2 bases and J by 5 bases, leaving 4 bases between them. The CDR3: CASSQNDQPQHF. The CDR3 DNA follows: TGTGCCAGCAGCCAAAATGATCAGCCCCAGCATTTT.

This clonotype was detected ten times or more. The J gene is TRBJ1-5, the V gene TRBV20-1; 8 bases agree with TRBD1. The CDR3 covers 13 residues. V lost 3 bases to trimming and J lost 7 bases; unmatched junction nucleotides: 5. Per the germline V gene, CDR1 is DFQATT and CDR2 is SNEGSKA (reference sequence). Here the CDR3 reads CSASRAGGQPQHF. For the CDR3, the DNA is TGCAGTGCTAGCAGAGCAGGGGGCCAGCCCCAGCATTTT.

Worth noting for this clonotype: A junction boundary mismatches the germline segment, possibly from a read error. The chain employs TRBV10-2 and TRBJ2-5; D is unresolved. The germline CDR1 and CDR2 sequences are WSHSY and SAAADI. The length of the CDR3 is 15 residues. The CDR3 nucleotides are TGTGCCAGCAGTTACTTGGGTCGGTTTTTGGAGACCCAGTACTTC. This sequence encodes CASSYLGRFLETQYF.

This clonotype was found many times. The chain joins TRBV7-2 to TRBJ1-5; no reliable D call. The germline CDR1 and CDR2 sequences are SGHTA and FQGNSA. The CDR3 spans 14 residues. Trimming removed 1 base from V and 6 bases from J, with 10 bases in between. This chain's CDR3 is CASSLDGLAQPQHF. CDR3 nucleotide sequence: TGTGCCAGCAGCTTAGACGGTCTAGCTCAGCCCCAGCATTTT.

Of note for this clonotype: This may come from a read error, since a much larger clone is one base off. The CDR3 nucleotides are TGCACCAGCAGCCAAGACCCGGTCCCAAGACAGACCCAGTACTTC. Protein sequence: CTSSQDPVPRQTQYF. The chain couples TRBV5-4 to TRBJ2-5, with unresolved D. This CDR3 spans 15 amino acids. CDR1 is SGHNT and CDR2 is YYREEE in the germline V gene (reference sequence).

Note on this clonotype: A read error may produce the germline difference seen at one junction end. The chain is built from TRBV6-1 and TRBJ2-1; 8 nucleotides match TRBD1. This CDR3 has 15 residues. Germline CDR1 is MNHNS and CDR2 is SASEGT. CDR3 nucleotides: TGTGCCAGCAGTTACTCGACAGGGGATTACAATGAGAAGTTCTTC. Translating gives CASSYSTGDYNEKFF.